Included here is one TCR beta chain sequence, with context. Its antigen is still unknown. Germline V lookup: CDR1 SNHLY, CDR2 FYNNEI. The J segment lost 0 bases and the V segment lost 7 bases, leaving 6 bases of the junction unmatched. This CDR3 region has 15 residues. The entry originates in a study of OX40 agonist ivuxolimab in advanced cancers. Study as a whole: Partial responses were achieved by three patients: one hepatocellular carcinoma, two cutaneous melanoma. Notes on the study in general: Some patients who did not respond also had low normalized T-cell clonal expansion.

Any history of autoimmune disease or systemic immunosuppression disqualified patients. TCRdb's copy holds only in-frame clones and misses some; the assay was immunoSEQ multiplex PCR. The table includes roughly 56,000 clones, approximately 86% detected once. The sequence came from an adult with an advanced solid tumor such as melanoma, head and neck, liver or kidney cancer. This material consisted of CD4+ or CD8+ T cells sorted from blood, taken in a trial of the OX40 agonist ivuxolimab. This chain connects TRBV2 to TRBJ2-5; 9 positions agree with TRBD2. The CDR3 region has the DNA TGTGCCAGCAACTTAGCGGGGGCGAACCAAGAGACCCAGTACTTC. This encodes CASNLAGANQETQYF.